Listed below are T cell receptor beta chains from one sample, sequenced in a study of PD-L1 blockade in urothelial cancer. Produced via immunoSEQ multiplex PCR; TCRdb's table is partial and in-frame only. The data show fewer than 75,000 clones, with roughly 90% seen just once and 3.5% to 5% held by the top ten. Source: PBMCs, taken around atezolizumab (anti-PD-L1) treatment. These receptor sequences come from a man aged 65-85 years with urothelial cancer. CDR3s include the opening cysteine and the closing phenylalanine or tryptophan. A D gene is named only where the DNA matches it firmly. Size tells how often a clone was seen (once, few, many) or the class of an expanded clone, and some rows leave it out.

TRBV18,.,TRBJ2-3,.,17,TGTGCCAGCTCACCAGGGCCCCAGTCACCTACCACAGATACGCAGTATTTT,CASSPGPQSPTTDTQYF
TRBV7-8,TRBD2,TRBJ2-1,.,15,TGTGCCAGCAGCTTAGATAGCGGGCCATACAATGAGCAGTTCTTC,CASSLDSGPYNEQFF
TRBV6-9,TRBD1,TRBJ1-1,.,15,TGTGCCACCTCTACAGGGGGCAAAATGAACACTGAAGCTTTCTTT,CATSTGGKMNTEAFF
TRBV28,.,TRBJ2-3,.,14,TGTGCCAGCAGTACCCCGGCGGGTGCGGATACGCAGTATTTT,CASSTPAGADTQYF
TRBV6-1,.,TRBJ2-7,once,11,TGTGCCAGCGCGCAGGGCTCCGAGCAGTACTTC,CASAQGSEQYF
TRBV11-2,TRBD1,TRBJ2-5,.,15,TGTGCCAGCAGCTTAGTTACAGGGGGCCAAGAGACCCAGTACTTC,CASSLVTGGQETQYF
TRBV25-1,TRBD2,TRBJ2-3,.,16,TGTGCCAGCAGTGAATTCAAGGGAGGGGGCACAGATACGCAGTATTTT,CASSEFKGGGTDTQYF
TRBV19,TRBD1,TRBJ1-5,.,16,TGTGCCAGTAGGACGACCGGGACAGGGGTTGATCAGCCCCAGCATTTT,CASRTTGTGVDQPQHF
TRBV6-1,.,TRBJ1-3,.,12,TGTGCCAGCAGGGCGGATGGAAACACCATATATTTT,CASRADGNTIYF
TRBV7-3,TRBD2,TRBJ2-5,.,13,TGTGCCAGCAGCTCAGCGGGACGGGAGACCCAGTACTTC,CASSSAGRETQYF
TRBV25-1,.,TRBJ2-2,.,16,TGTGCCAGCAGTGATCTGGCAGGGGAGAACACCGGGGAGCTGTTTTTT,CASSDLAGENTGELFF
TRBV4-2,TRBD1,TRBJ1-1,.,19,TGTGCCAGCACCTCAAGAGGGGTCGGACAGGGGGCTTTAAACACTGAAGCTTTCTTT,CASTSRGVGQGALNTEAFF
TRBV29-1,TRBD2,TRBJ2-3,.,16,TGCAGCGCCATGGGGGCTACTAGCGGGAGGACAGATACGCAGTATTTT,CSAMGATSGRTDTQYF
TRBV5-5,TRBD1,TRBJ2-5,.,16,TGTGCCAGCAACCCGACGCCCGGGACAGGGACAGAGACCCAGTACTTC,CASNPTPGTGTETQYF
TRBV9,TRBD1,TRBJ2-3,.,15,TGTGCCAGCAGCCAACAGGGGTACGGGACAGATACGCAGTATTTT,CASSQQGYGTDTQYF
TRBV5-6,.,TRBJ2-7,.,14,TGTGCCAGCAGTCTGGGCCGGAAGAGCTACGAGCAGTACTTC,CASSLGRKSYEQYF
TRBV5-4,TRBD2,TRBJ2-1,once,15,TGTGCCAGCAGCGGGGGACTAGCGGGAAGTAATGAGCAGTTCTTC,CASSGGLAGSNEQFF
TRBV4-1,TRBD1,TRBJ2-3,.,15,TGCGCCAGCAGCCAGGGGACAGGGGTCACAGATACGCAGTATTTT,CASSQGTGVTDTQYF
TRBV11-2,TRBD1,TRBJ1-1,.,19,TGTGCCAGCAGCTTATGGGGACAGGGGGCGATGGGTGCGAACACTGAAGCTTTCTTT,CASSLWGQGAMGANTEAFF
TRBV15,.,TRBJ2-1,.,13,TGTGCCACCAGCGCCGGGAACCACAATGAGCAGTTCTTC,CATSAGNHNEQFF
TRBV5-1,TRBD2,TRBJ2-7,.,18,TGCGCCAGCAGCTGGAGGGCACCTACTAGCGGGCGATCCTACGAGCAGTACTTC,CASSWRAPTSGRSYEQYF
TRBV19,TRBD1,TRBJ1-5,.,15,TGTGCCAGTTCTTCCCGGGACAGGGTCAATCAGCCCCAGCATTTT,CASSSRDRVNQPQHF
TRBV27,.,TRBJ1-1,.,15,TGTGCCAGCAGTTTATATCAGGGACAGAACACTGAAGCTTTCTTT,CASSLYQGQNTEAFF
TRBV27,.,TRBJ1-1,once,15,TGTGCCAGCAGTCCGCGGACGGGAACGGGGACTGAAGCTTTCTTT,CASSPRTGTGTEAFF
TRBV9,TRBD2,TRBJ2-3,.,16,TGTGCCAGCAGCCAAGGACTAGCGGGATACACAGATACGCAGTATTTT,CASSQGLAGYTDTQYF
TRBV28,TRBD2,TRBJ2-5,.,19,TGTGCCAGCAACCTAGGACTAGCGGGAGGGCCGGGGTTGCGAGAGACCCAGTACTTC,CASNLGLAGGPGLRETQYF
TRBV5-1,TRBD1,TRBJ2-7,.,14,TGCGCCAGCAGCTTGGGGACAGGCCCCTACGAGCAGTACTTC,CASSLGTGPYEQYF
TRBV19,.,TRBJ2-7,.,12,TGTGCCAGTAGTATTGGGGGGTACGAGCAGTACTTC,CASSIGGYEQYF
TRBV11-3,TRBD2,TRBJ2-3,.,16,TGTGCCAGCAGCTTAGAGGGCGGGAGGGCAAAAGATACGCAGTATTTT,CASSLEGGRAKDTQYF
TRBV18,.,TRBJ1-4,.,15,TGTGCCAGCTCACGGCTTCATGCAACTAATGAAAAACTGTTTTTT,CASSRLHATNEKLFF
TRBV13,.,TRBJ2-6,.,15,TGTGCCAGCAGCTTAAGGGCGGGGGGGGCCAACGTCCTGACTTTC,CASSLRAGGANVLTF
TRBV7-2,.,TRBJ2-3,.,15,TGTGCCAGCAGCTTTAGCGGTCCTAGCACAGATACGCAGTATTTT,CASSFSGPSTDTQYF
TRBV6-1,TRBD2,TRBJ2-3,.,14,TGTGCCAGCACCCCTAGCGGGGATACAGATACGCAGTATTTT,CASTPSGDTDTQYF
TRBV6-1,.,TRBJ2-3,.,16,TGTGCCAGCAGAGAACAGGGCGCCGTGCGCACAGATACGCAGTATTTT,CASREQGAVRTDTQYF
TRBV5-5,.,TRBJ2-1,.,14,TGTGCCAGCAGCTTGGACAGCTCCTACAATGAGCAGTTCTTC,CASSLDSSYNEQFF
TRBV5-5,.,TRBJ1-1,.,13,TGTGCCAGCAGCTCCACAGGGAACACTGAAGCTTTCTTT,CASSSTGNTEAFF
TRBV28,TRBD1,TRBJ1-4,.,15,TGTGCCAGCAGTCCCCGGGACAGGGGGAATGAAAAACTGTTTTTT,CASSPRDRGNEKLFF
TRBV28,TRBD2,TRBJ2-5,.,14,TGTGCCAGCAGCACTAGCGGGATCCAAGAGACCCAGTACTTC,CASSTSGIQETQYF
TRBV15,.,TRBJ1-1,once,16,TGTGCCACCAGCAGAGATCCTACAGCCATGAACACTGAAGCTTTCTTT,CATSRDPTAMNTEAFF
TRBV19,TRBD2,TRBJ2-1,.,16,TGTGCCACCCGTCCTAGCGGGAGACATACGTTGAATGAGCAGTTCTTC,CATRPSGRHTLNEQFF
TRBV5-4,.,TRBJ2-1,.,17,TGTGCCAGCAAGTTGGGTAGCGCGGCTAGTAGGTCCCATGAGCAGTTCTTC,CASKLGSAASRSHEQFF
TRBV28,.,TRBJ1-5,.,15,TGTGCCAGCAAGTCGGGGGGAAGAAGCAATCAGCCCCAGCATTTT,CASKSGGRSNQPQHF
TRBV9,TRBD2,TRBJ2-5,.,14,TGTGCCAGCAGCGTAGAAGCGGGAGTAAAGACCCAGTACTTC,CASSVEAGVKTQYF
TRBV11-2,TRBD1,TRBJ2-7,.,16,TGTGCCAGCAGCTTAGCTCCGACAGGGTTGGTCCCCGAGCAGTACTTC,CASSLAPTGLVPEQYF
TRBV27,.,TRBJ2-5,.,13,TGTGCCAGCAGCCGTTGGGGGGAAGAGACCCAGTACTTC,CASSRWGEETQYF
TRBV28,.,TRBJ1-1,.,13,TGTGCCAGCAAAGGGGTAGTATACACTGAAGCTTTCTTT,CASKGVVYTEAFF
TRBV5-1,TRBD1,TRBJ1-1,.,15,TGCGCCAGCAGCTTCCAGGGGACAGGCCTGGGTGAAGCTTTCTTT,CASSFQGTGLGEAFF
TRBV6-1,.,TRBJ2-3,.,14,TGTGCCAGCAGTGAAGGGGGGGGCACAGATACGCAGTATTTT,CASSEGGGTDTQYF
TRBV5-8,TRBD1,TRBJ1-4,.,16,TGTGCCAGCCAAGGGGGCTGGCCCGCGTCGGGAGAAAAACTGTTTTTT,CASQGGWPASGEKLFF
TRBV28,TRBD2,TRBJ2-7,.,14,TGTGCCAGCAGTTCCGGGGGGTCCTCCTACGAGCAGTACTTC,CASSSGGSSYEQYF
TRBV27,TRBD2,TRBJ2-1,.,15,TGTGCCAGCAGTTCACTAGCGGGAGGGAGGAATGAGCAGTTCTTC,CASSSLAGGRNEQFF
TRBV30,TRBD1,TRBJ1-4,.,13,TGTGCCTGGACGGACAGGGTGGGTGAAAAACTGTTTTTT,CAWTDRVGEKLFF
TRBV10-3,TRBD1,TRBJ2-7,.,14,TGTGCCATCAGTAGGACAGGGGCCACCTACGAGCAGTACTTC,CAISRTGATYEQYF